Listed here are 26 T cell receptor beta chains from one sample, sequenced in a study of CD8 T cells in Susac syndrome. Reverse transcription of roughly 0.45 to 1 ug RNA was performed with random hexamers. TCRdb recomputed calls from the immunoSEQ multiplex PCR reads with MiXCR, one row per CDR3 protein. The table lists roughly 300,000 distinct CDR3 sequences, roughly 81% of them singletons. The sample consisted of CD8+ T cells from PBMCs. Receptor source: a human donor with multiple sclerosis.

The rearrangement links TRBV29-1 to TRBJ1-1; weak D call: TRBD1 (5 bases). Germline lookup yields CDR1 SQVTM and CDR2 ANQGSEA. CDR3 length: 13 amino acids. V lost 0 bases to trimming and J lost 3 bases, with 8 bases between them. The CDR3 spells CSVEEGGDTEAFF. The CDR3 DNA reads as TGCAGCGTTGAAGAGGGGGGGGACACTGAAGCTTTCTTT.

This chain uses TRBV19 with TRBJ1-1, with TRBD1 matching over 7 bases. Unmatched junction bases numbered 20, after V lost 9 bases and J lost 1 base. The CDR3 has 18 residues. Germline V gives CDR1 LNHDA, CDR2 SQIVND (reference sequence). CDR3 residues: CASDSEFGQGQTNTEAFF. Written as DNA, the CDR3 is TGTGCCAGCGATAGTGAGTTTGGGCAGGGACAGACGAACACTGAAGCTTTCTTT.

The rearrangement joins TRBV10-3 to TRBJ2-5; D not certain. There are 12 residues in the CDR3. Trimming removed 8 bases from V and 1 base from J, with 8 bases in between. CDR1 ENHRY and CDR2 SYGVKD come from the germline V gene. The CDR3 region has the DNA TGTGCCATCGCAGGTTCCCAAGAGACCCAGTACTTC. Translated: CAIAGSQETQYF.

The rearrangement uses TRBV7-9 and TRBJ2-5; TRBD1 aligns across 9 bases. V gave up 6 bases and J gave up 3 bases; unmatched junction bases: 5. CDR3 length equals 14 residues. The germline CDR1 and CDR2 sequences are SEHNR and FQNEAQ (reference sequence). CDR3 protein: CASRLTGGEETQYF. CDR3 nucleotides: TGTGCCAGCAGGCTGACAGGGGGGGAAGAGACCCAGTACTTC.

This CDR3 reads CASSETSTWADSSYNEQFF. In DNA, the CDR3 is TGTGCCAGCAGTGAAACTTCCACATGGGCAGACAGCTCCTACAATGAGCAGTTCTTC. The V and J genes are TRBV6-1 and TRBJ2-1; D is perhaps TRBD1 (5 bases). The V end was cut by 2 bases, the J end by 0 bases, with 20 bases between. Germline CDR1 is MNHNS and CDR2 is SASEGT. CDR3 length equals 19 residues.

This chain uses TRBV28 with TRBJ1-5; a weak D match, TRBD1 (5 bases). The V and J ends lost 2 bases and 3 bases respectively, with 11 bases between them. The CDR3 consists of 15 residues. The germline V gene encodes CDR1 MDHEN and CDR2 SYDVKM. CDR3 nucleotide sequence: TGTGCCAGCAGTTTAGGACGACAGATCAATCAGCCCCAGCATTTT. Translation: CASSLGRQINQPQHF. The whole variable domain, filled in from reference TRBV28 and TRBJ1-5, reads DVKVTQSSRYLVKRTGEKVFLECVQDMDHENMFWYRQDPGLGLRLIYFSYDVKMKEKGDIPEGYSVSREKKERFSLILESASTNQTSMYLCASSLGRQINQPQHFGDGTRLSIL.

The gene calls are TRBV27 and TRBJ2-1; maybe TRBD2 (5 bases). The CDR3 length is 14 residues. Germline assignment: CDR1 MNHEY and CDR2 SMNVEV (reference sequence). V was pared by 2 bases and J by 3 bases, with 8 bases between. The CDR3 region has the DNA TGTGCCAGCAGTTTAAAAGCGGACTACAATGAGCAGTTCTTC. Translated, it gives CASSLKADYNEQFF.

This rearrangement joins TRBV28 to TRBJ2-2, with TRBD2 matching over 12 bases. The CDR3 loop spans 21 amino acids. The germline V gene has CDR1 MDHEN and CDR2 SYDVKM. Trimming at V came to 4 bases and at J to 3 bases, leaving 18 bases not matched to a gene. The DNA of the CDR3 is TGTGCCAGCAGTTCCCCTACCAACTCCGGGACTAGCGGGTGGTACACCGGGGAGCTGTTTTTT. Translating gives CASSSPTNSGTSGWYTGELFF. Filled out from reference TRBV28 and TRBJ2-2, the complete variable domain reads DVKVTQSSRYLVKRTGEKVFLECVQDMDHENMFWYRQDPGLGLRLIYFSYDVKMKEKGDIPEGYSVSREKKERFSLILESASTNQTSMYLCASSSPTNSGTSGWYTGELFFGEGSRLTVL.

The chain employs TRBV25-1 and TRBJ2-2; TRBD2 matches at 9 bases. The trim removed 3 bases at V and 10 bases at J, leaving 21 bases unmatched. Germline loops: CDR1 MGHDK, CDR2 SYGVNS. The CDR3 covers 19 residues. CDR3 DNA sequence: TGTGCCAGCAGTGATTTCGGGACTAGCCGTATGAACGGTCCCGTGGAGCTGTTTTTT. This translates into CASSDFGTSRMNGPVELFF. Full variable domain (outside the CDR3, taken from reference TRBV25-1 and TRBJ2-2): EADIYQTPRYLVIGTGKKITLECSQTMGHDKMYWYQQDPGMELHLIHYSYGVNSTEKGDLSSESTVSRIRTEHFPLTLESARPSHTSQYLCASSDFGTSRMNGPVELFFGEGSRLTVL.

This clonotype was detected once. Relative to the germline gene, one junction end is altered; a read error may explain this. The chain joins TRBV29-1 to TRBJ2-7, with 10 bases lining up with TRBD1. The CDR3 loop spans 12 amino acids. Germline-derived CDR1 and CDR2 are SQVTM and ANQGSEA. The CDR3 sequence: CSALTGGHERYF. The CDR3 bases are TGCAGCGCCCTGACAGGGGGCCACGAGCGGTACTTC.

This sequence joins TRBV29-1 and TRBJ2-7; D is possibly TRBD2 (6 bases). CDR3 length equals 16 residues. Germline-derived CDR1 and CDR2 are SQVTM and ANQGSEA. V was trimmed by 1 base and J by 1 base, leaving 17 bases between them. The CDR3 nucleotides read TGCAGCGTTGAAGGGGGAGCTAGCGATTTGTCCTACGAGCAGTACTTC. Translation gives CSVEGGASDLSYEQYF.

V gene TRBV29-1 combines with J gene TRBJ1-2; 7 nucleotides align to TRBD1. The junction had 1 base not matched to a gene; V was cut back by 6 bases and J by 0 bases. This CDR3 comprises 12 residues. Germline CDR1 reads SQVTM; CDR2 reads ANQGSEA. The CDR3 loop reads CSVTGSNYGYTF. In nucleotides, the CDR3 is TGCAGCGTGACAGGGTCTAACTATGGCTACACCTTC.

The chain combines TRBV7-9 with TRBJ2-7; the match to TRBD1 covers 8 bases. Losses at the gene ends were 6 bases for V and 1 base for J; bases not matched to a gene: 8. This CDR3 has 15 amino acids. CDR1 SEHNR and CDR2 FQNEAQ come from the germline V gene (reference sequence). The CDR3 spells CASSGSGTGSYEQYF. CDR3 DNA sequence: TGTGCCAGCAGTGGTTCCGGGACAGGATCCTACGAGCAGTACTTC.

CDR3 sequence reads: CAWGPSGSSSYNEQFF. CDR3 nucleotides: TGTGCCTGGGGGCCTAGCGGGAGCAGCTCCTACAATGAGCAGTTCTTC. The rearrangement joins TRBV30 to TRBJ2-1, with TRBD2 matching 10 bases. Per germline, CDR1 GTSNPN and CDR2 SVGIG (reference sequence). The CDR3 is 16 residues long. Germline trimming cut 5 bases from V and 0 bases from J; bases unmatched to any gene: 7.

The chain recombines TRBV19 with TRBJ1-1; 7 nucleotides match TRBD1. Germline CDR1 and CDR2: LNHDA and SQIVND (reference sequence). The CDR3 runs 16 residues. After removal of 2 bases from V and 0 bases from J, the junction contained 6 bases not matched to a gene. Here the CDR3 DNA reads TGTGCCAGTAGTATACGGGACAGAAACATGAACACTGAAGCTTTCTTT. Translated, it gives CASSIRDRNMNTEAFF.

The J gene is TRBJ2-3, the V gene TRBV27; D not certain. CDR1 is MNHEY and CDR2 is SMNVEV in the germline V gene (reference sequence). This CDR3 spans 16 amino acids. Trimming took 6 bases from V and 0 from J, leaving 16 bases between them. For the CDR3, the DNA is TGTGCCAGCAGCCCCCACCCCCAAGGGAGCACAGATACGCAGTATTTT. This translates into CASSPHPQGSTDTQYF.

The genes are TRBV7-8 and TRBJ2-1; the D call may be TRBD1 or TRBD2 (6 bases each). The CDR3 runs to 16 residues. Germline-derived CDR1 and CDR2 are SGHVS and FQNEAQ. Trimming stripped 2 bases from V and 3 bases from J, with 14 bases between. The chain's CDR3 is CASSLRSGAHYNEQFF. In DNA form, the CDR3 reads TGTGCCAGCAGCTTACGATCGGGGGCGCACTACAATGAGCAGTTCTTC.

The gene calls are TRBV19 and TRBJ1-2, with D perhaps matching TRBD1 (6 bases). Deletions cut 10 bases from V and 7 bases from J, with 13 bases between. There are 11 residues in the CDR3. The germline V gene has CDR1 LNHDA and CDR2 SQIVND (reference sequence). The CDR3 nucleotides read TGTGCCATCCAACAGGGACCTGGCTACACCTTC. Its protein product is CAIQQGPGYTF.

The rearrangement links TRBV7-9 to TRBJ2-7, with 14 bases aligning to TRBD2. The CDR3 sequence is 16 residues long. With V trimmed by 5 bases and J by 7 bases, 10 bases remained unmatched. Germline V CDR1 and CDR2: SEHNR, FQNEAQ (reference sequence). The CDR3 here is CASSQRGTSGSWEQYF. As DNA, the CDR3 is TGTGCCAGCAGCCAACGAGGGACTAGCGGGAGTTGGGAGCAGTACTTC.

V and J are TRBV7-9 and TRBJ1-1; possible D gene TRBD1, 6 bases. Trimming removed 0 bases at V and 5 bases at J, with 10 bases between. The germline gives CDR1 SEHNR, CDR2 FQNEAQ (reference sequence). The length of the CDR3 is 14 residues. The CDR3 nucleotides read TGTGCCAGCAGCTTAGCGAACAGGGTGACTGAAGCTTTCTTT. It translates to CASSLANRVTEAFF.

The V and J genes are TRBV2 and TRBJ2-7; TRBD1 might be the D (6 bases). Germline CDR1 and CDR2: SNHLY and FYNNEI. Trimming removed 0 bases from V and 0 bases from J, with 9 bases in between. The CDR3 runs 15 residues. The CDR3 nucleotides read TGTGCCAGCAGTGAAGCCCCAGGGGACTCCTACGAGCAGTACTTC. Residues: CASSEAPGDSYEQYF.

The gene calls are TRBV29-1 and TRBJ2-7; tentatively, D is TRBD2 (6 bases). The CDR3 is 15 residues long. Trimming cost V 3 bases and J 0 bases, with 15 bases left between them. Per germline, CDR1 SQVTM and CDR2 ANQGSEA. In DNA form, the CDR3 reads TGCAGCGTTGAGGGTCAGGAGGGGTTCTCCTACGAGCAGTACTTC. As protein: CSVEGQEGFSYEQYF.

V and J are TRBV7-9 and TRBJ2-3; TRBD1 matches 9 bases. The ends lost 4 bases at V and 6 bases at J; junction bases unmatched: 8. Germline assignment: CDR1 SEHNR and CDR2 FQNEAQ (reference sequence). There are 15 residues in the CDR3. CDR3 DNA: TGTGCCAGCAGCTATACAGGGGGCGAGCCGGATACGCAGTATTTT. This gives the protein CASSYTGGEPDTQYF. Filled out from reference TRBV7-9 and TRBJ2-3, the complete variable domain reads DTGVSQNPRHKITKRGQNVTFRCDPISEHNRLYWYRQTLGQGPEFLTYFQNEAQLEKSRLLSDRFSAERPKGSFSTLEIQRTEQGDSAMYLCASSYTGGEPDTQYFGPGTRLTVL.

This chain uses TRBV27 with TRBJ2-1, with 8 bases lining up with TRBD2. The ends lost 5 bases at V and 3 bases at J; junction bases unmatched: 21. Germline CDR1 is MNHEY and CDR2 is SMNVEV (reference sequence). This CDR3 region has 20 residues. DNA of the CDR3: TGTGCCAGCAGTGGTCCAGGGAGGATTGAGCGGGAGCGAGGCTACAATGAGCAGTTCTTC. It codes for CASSGPGRIERERGYNEQFF.

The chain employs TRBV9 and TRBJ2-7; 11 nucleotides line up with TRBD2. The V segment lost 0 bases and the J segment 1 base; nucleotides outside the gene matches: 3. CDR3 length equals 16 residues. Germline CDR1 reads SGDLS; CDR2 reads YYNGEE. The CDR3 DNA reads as TGTGCCAGCAGCGTAGGACTAGCGGGAAATTCCTACGAGCAGTACTTC. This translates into CASSVGLAGNSYEQYF.

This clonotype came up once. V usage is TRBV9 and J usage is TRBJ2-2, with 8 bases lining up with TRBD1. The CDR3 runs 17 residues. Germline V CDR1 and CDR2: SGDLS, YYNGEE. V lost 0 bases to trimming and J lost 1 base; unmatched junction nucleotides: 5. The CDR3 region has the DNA TGTGCCAGCAGCGTAGTCCAGGGGGCGGGGAACACCGGGGAGCTGTTTTTT. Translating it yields CASSVVQGAGNTGELFF.